These 14 T cell receptor beta chains were all obtained from the same sample, sequenced in a study of OX40 agonist ivuxolimab in advanced cancers. Clones were read by immunoSEQ multiplex PCR, and TCRdb kept only the in-frame ones, dropping some. The profile covers about 58,000 clones, with less than 85% appearing a single time and approximately 3.1% taken by the ten largest. Sequencing was performed on CD4+ or CD8+ T cells sorted from blood, taken in a trial of the OX40 agonist ivuxolimab. The source of these receptors is an adult with an advanced solid tumor such as melanoma, head and neck, liver or kidney cancer.

V usage is TRBV13 and J usage is TRBJ2-5, with 10 positions matching TRBD2. The V gene end was trimmed by 0 bases and the J gene end by 3 bases; junction bases not matched to a gene: 4. This CDR3 region has 16 residues. The V gene's germline CDR1 is PRHDT and CDR2 FYEKMQ (reference sequence). CDR3 region: CASSLGLAGEKETQYF. DNA for the CDR3: TGTGCCAGCAGCTTAGGGCTAGCGGGAGAAAAAGAGACCCAGTACTTC.

The V gene is TRBV2, the J gene TRBJ1-2; D gene ambiguous. Deletions cut 9 bases from V and 2 bases from J, with 13 bases between. The CDR3 consists of 13 residues. CDR1 is SNHLY, CDR2 FYNNEI, per germline. CDR3 coding DNA: TGTGCCAGGGGGAATGAACAGAACTATGGCTACACCTTC. It yields the protein CARGNEQNYGYTF. Combining the CDR3 with reference TRBV2 and TRBJ1-2 gives the whole variable domain EPEVTQTPSHQVTQMGQEVILRCVPISNHLYFYWYRQILGQKVEFLVSFYNNEISEKSEIFDDQFSVERPDGSNFTLKIRSTKLEDSAMYFCARGNEQNYGYTFGSGTRLTVV.

This clone was seen a handful of times. The CDR3 nucleotides read TGTGCCAGCAGCTTAACGGCGGGGTATCAGCCCCAGCATTTT. This codes for CASSLTAGYQPQHF. The chain employs TRBV7-2 and TRBJ1-5; D uncertain. V lost 2 bases to trimming and J lost 5 bases, with 10 bases between them. The CDR3 covers 14 residues. In germline, CDR1 is SGHTA, CDR2 FQGNSA.

This rearrangement joins TRBV6-5 to TRBJ1-3, with 7 bases aligning to TRBD1. Germline V gene sequence: CDR1 MNHEY, CDR2 SVGAGI. V shed 2 bases and J 2 bases; nucleotides not matched to a gene: 6. This CDR3 contains 16 residues. CDR3 sequence (DNA): TGTGCCAGCAGTTACACAATGCAGGGGGCTGGAAACACCATATATTTT. Its protein product is CASSYTMQGAGNTIYF.

The sample holds a few counts of this clone. CDR3 region: CATSRGGGNTEAFF. CDR3 sequence (DNA): TGTGCCACCAGCAGAGGAGGCGGGAACACTGAAGCTTTCTTT. V is TRBV15 and J is TRBJ1-1; the D is unclear. The V gene's germline CDR1 is LNHNV and CDR2 YYDKDF (reference sequence). V lost 1 base and J lost 1, with 7 bases in between. The CDR3 is 14 residues long.

This chain links TRBV9 with TRBJ1-1; tentatively, D is TRBD1 (5 bases). Germline CDR1 SGDLS, CDR2 YYNGEE. This CDR3 is built from 14 residues. V gave up 0 bases and J gave up 7 bases, with 13 bases separating them. The CDR3 spells CASSVAAGRLEAFF. DNA of the CDR3: TGTGCCAGCAGCGTAGCGGCAGGGCGTCTTGAAGCTTTCTTT.

This clone has only one observation. The gene calls are TRBV9 and TRBJ2-1; 7 nucleotides agree with TRBD2. CDR1 is SGDLS and CDR2 is YYNGEE in the germline V gene. Losses at the gene ends were 4 bases for V and 8 bases for J; bases not matched to a gene: 6. The CDR3 has 13 amino acids. CDR3 DNA sequence: TGTGCCAGCAGCCCCAGCGGGGCGGATGAGCAGTTCTTC. Translating gives CASSPSGADEQFF.

This chain joins TRBV21-1 and TRBJ1-3. TRBV21-1 is described as a pseudogene. CDR3 length equals 16 residues. The CDR3 DNA is TGTGCCAGCATCTCCCCGCCGTTGGGGACTGGAAACACCATATATTTT. It translates to CASISPPLGTGNTIYF.

This chain joins TRBV5-4 and TRBJ2-2; 9 nucleotides line up with TRBD1. V shed 0 bases, J shed 7 bases, and the junction held 10 bases outside the gene matches. This CDR3 contains 17 residues. Germline V CDR1 and CDR2: SGHNT, YYREEE (reference sequence). The CDR3 DNA reads TGTGCCAGCAGCTTGGGGATAGGACAGGGGTCAGTCGGGGAGCTGTTTTTT. Translated, it gives CASSLGIGQGSVGELFF.

The chain couples TRBV5-1 to TRBJ1-2; 8 bases are shared with TRBD1. Trimming cost V 3 bases and J 4 bases; bases outside gene matches: 8. The CDR3 length is 15 residues. Germline assignment: CDR1 SGHRS and CDR2 YFSETQ. The CDR3 here is CASSSGQGRGYGYTF. The CDR3 DNA follows: TGCGCCAGCAGCTCAGGACAGGGCAGGGGCTATGGCTACACCTTC.

The V call is TRBV5-1, the J call TRBJ1-2; D unclear. Germline CDR1 reads SGHRS; CDR2 reads YFSETQ. This CDR3 is built from 13 residues. V shed 7 bases and J shed 6 bases, with 16 bases lying between them. The CDR3 bases are TGCGCCAGCGGCGACGAACTAGGGAATGGCTACACCTTC. Translating gives CASGDELGNGYTF. Full variable domain (outside the CDR3, taken from reference TRBV5-1 and TRBJ1-2): KAGVTQTPRYLIKTRGQQVTLSCSPISGHRSVSWYQQTPGQGLQFLFEYFSETQRNKGNFPGRFSGRQFSNSRSEMNVSTLELGDSALYLCASGDELGNGYTFGSGTRLTVV.

The V call is TRBV10-3, the J call TRBJ2-3; 9 bases agree with TRBD1. The V segment lost 6 bases and the J segment 8 bases; nucleotides outside the gene matches: 9. This CDR3 comprises 14 residues. CDR1 and CDR2 (germline): ENHRY, SYGVKD. The CDR3 spells CAISRQGDSGTQYF. For the CDR3, the DNA is TGTGCCATCAGCAGACAGGGGGATTCGGGTACGCAGTATTTT.

This clone was counted once. The chain couples TRBV6-5 to TRBJ1-1; 8 bases align to TRBD1. The CDR3 is made up of 13 amino acids. Germline loops: CDR1 MNHEY, CDR2 SVGAGI. The J segment lost 9 bases and the V segment lost 5 bases, leaving 8 bases of the junction unmatched. The CDR3 DNA reads TGTGCCAGCAGTCTCGACAGGGGAGGGAAAGCTTTCTTT. Residues: CASSLDRGGKAFF.

This chain uses TRBV5-4 with TRBJ2-5, with D perhaps matching TRBD1 (5 bases). This CDR3 comprises 15 residues. The V gene lost 1 base and the J gene lost 5 bases, with 15 bases spanning the gap. Germline CDR1 SGHNT, CDR2 YYREEE (reference sequence). The chain's CDR3 is CASSLKGLAGETQYF. Written as DNA, the CDR3 is TGTGCCAGCAGCTTGAAGGGGCTTGCAGGGGAGACCCAGTACTTC. The full variable domain, rest sourced from reference TRBV5-4 and TRBJ2-5, is ETGVTQSPTHLIKTRGQQVTLRCSSQSGHNTVSWYQQALGQGPQFIFQYYREEENGRGNFPPRFSGLQFPNYSSELNVNALELDDSALYLCASSLKGLAGETQYFGPGTRLLVL.